The 14 T cell receptor beta chains listed next were all sequenced from one sample in a study of regulatory T cells in long-lasting Graves disease. Described time point: newly diagnosed GD, antithyroid drugs for less than 3 months. PBMC RNA was the source of the TCR library. Construction of TCR beta libraries relied on iRepertoire HTBI primers and on Arm-PCR targeting CDR3 regions. From the multiplex PCR reads, TCRdb called clonotypes with MiXCR, one entry per CDR3 protein. The repertoire holds around 250,000 distinct CDR3 sequences, with roughly 21% as singletons. Sequencing used peripheral blood mononuclear cells (PBMCs), obtained at new diagnosis, from a patient treated with antithyroid drugs. Receptors were obtained from a female donor with Graves disease.

The table lists this clonotype with many counts. The chain combines TRBV11-3 with TRBJ2-7; 11 nucleotides line up with TRBD1. The CDR3 contains 15 residues. Unmatched junction bases numbered 5, after V lost 4 bases and J lost 3 bases. CDR1 is SGHNT and CDR2 is YENEEA in the germline V gene. The CDR3 protein is CASSSRTGGFYEQYF. CDR3 bases: TGTGCCAGCAGCTCACGGACAGGGGGCTTCTACGAGCAGTACTTC.

This clonotype was observed many times. This sequence joins TRBV11-2 and TRBJ2-1, with D perhaps matching TRBD2 (6 bases). The germline CDR1 and CDR2 sequences are SGHAT and FQNNGV. This CDR3 is 14 amino acids long. The V and J ends lost 3 bases and 6 bases respectively, with 12 bases between them. The CDR3 loop reads CASSFRRGLNEQFF. The CDR3 DNA sequence: TGTGCCAGCAGCTTTCGGAGGGGCCTCAATGAGCAGTTCTTC.

This clonotype was seen ten or more times. The chain combines TRBV18 with TRBJ2-3; tentative D call: TRBD2 (5 bases). The CDR3 contains 15 residues. Germline V CDR1 and CDR2: KGHSH, LQKENI. V gave up 3 bases and J gave up 0 bases, with 10 bases separating them. The CDR3 region has the DNA TGTGCCAGCTCACCCGACTACCTAAGCACAGATACGCAGTATTTT. Its translation is CASSPDYLSTDTQYF.

This clonotype showed up many times. The chain employs TRBV20-1 and TRBJ2-7; D gene unclear. The CDR3 covers 13 residues. Germline CDR1 DFQATT, CDR2 SNEGSKA (reference sequence). V gave up 0 bases and J gave up 2 bases, with 8 bases separating them. As DNA, the CDR3 is TGCAGTGCTAGAGATGCGAGGACCTACGAGCAGTACTTC. This codes for CSARDARTYEQYF.

The V call is TRBV7-9, the J call TRBJ2-3, with no clear D. V lost 2 bases and J lost 2, with 20 bases in between. The V gene's germline CDR1 is SEHNR and CDR2 FQNEAQ (reference sequence). CDR3 size: 18 residues. The CDR3 region is CASSLYNRVPPDTDTQYF. The CDR3 DNA reads as TGTGCCAGCAGCTTATACAACCGCGTGCCACCTGACACAGATACGCAGTATTTT. Supplemented by reference TRBV7-9 and TRBJ2-3, the full variable domain reads DTGVSQNPRHKITKRGQNVTFRCDPISEHNRLYWYRQTLGQGPEFLTYFQNEAQLEKSRLLSDRFSAERPKGSFSTLEIQRTEQGDSAMYLCASSLYNRVPPDTDTQYFGPGTRLTVL.

This clonotype was found once. This likely came from a read error, as a far larger clone is one base away. This rearrangement joins TRBV2 to TRBJ2-1, with D perhaps TRBD1 (5 bases). CDR1 and CDR2 (germline): SNHLY, FYNNEI. The V end was cut by 6 bases, the J end by 10 bases, with 13 bases between. The CDR3 sequence is 12 residues long. CDR3 nucleotide sequence: TGTGCCAGCAGGAAGGACAACTACGAGCAGTTCTTC. It encodes CASRKDNYEQFF.

Ten or more counts support this clonotype. The chain employs TRBV2 and TRBJ2-3; D remains unclear. V lost 6 bases and J lost 1, with 11 bases in between. This CDR3 is built from 14 residues. Germline V gene data show CDR1 as SNHLY and CDR2 as FYNNEI. CDR3 residues: CASRASVRTDTQYF. The CDR3 DNA reads TGTGCCAGCAGAGCTAGTGTGCGCACAGATACGCAGTATTTT. Looking up the rest from reference TRBV2 and TRBJ2-3 gives the full variable domain: EPEVTQTPSHQVTQMGQEVILRCVPISNHLYFYWYRQILGQKVEFLVSFYNNEISEKSEIFDDQFSVERPDGSNFTLKIRSTKLEDSAMYFCASRASVRTDTQYFGPGTRLTVL.

This clonotype was observed many times. The rearrangement uses TRBV24-1 and TRBJ2-1; D call uncertain. CDR1 and CDR2 from the germline V gene are KGHDR and SFDVKD. The length of the CDR3 is 15 residues. V lost 9 bases, J lost 3 bases, and 17 bases lay in between. CDR3 loop: CATGSLFGNYNEQFF. The CDR3, as DNA: TGTGCCACCGGGTCCCTTTTTGGCAACTACAATGAGCAGTTCTTC.

This clonotype was seen repeatedly, ten times or more. The gene calls are TRBV5-6 and TRBJ2-1; 7 bases agree with TRBD2. The CDR3 is made up of 14 amino acids. V lost 4 bases and J lost 9; bases outside the gene matches: 10. Germline V lookup: CDR1 SGHDT, CDR2 YYEEEE. The CDR3 nucleotides are TGTGCCAGCAGCAAGTGGGAGGGCCAGGGTGAGCAGTTCTTC. Translation: CASSKWEGQGEQFF.

The rearrangement links TRBV6-1 to TRBJ2-7; D is uncertain. Germline V gene sequence: CDR1 MNHNS, CDR2 SASEGT. Deletions cut 6 bases from V and 3 bases from J, with 6 bases between. This CDR3 comprises 11 residues. The CDR3 region is CASRLFYEQYF. As DNA, the CDR3 is TGTGCCAGCAGACTATTCTACGAGCAGTACTTC.

The rearrangement uses TRBV7-2 and TRBJ2-2; 11 bases match TRBD2. V was pared by 5 bases and J by 5 bases, with 16 bases of the junction left unmatched. The CDR3 is made up of 19 amino acids. The germline V gene has CDR1 SGHTA and CDR2 FQGNSA. The CDR3 reads CASSEPSGRSYLGTGELFF. The CDR3 DNA is TGTGCCAGCAGCGAACCTAGCGGGAGGTCCTATTTGGGAACCGGGGAGCTGTTTTTT.

The V gene is TRBV6-2 or TRBV6-3, the J gene TRBJ1-1; D remains unclear. The CDR3 is 15 amino acids. Germline assignment: CDR1 MNHEY and CDR2 SVGEGT. V lost 5 bases and J lost 1, with 14 bases in between. The CDR3, as DNA: TGTGCCAGCAGTGAAGCCATCCGGGGGAACACTGAAGCTTTCTTT. Translated: CASSEAIRGNTEAFF.

In this sample, this clonotype turned up a few times. The V gene is TRBV6-2 or TRBV6-3, the J gene TRBJ1-3; D may be TRBD1 (6 bases). Per the germline V gene, CDR1 is MNHEY and CDR2 is SVGEGT. The CDR3 loop spans 16 amino acids. Trimming removed 0 bases at V and 2 bases at J, with 11 bases between. CDR3 amino acids: CASSYSLAGAGNTIYF. CDR3 coding DNA: TGTGCCAGCAGTTACTCGCTAGCAGGGGCTGGAAACACCATATATTTT.

This clonotype was counted only a few times. The rearrangement uses TRBV11-3 and TRBJ2-6, with 10 bases identical to TRBD2. Germline lookup yields CDR1 SGHNT and CDR2 YENEEA. The trim removed 4 bases at V and 0 bases at J, leaving 3 bases unmatched. CDR3 size: 17 residues. In DNA form, the CDR3 reads TGTGCCAGCAGCTATAGCGGGGGGCTCTCTGGGGCCAACGTCCTGACTTTC. It encodes CASSYSGGLSGANVLTF.